The present T cell receptor (beta chain) was sequenced within a study of blood T cell repertoires in COVID-19. This clone was recorded a few times. CDR3 length equals 14 residues. From germline, CDR1 is SGHRS and CDR2 YFSETQ. V was trimmed by 4 bases and J by 0 bases, leaving 9 bases between them. How the authors handled the data: The assay estimated nucleated cells by amplifying reference gene primers. Profiling relied on immunoSEQ multiplex PCR, and the TCRdb table lists in-frame clones only, not all of them. That table furnishes V, J and clone size, whereas the DNA furnished D and trimming. The table lists just over 95,000 clones, 81% of them singletons.

Sequencing was carried out using peripheral blood. The V call is TRBV5-1, the J call TRBJ2-3; tentatively, D is TRBD2 (6 bases). The clonotype originates from a man aged 55 to 70 with acute or convalescent COVID-19. The CDR3, as DNA: TGCGCCAGCAGCGAAGGGACTAGCACAGATACGCAGTATTTT. It encodes CASSEGTSTDTQYF.